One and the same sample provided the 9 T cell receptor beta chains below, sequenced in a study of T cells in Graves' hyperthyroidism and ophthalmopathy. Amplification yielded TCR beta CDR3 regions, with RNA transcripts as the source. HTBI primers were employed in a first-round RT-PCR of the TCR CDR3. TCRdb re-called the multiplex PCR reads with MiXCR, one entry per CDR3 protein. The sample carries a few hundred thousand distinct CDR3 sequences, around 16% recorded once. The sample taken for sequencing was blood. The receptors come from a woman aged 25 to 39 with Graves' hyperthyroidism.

The CDR3 loop is CASSSGTESYEQYF. The CDR3 bases are TGTGCCAGCAGCTCCGGGACAGAATCCTACGAGCAGTACTTC. The chain has TRBV7-6 and TRBJ2-7; TRBD1 aligns across 7 bases. Trimming removed 4 bases from V and 1 base from J; junction bases left unmatched: 4. CDR3 size: 14 residues. Germline CDR1 SGHVS, CDR2 FNYEAQ.

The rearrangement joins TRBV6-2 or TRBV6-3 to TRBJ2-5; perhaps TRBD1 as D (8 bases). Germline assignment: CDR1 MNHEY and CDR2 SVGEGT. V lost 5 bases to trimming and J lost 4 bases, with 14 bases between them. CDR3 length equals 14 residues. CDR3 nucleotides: TGTGCCAGCAGTGTGACAGGGGAGGGAGAGACCCAGTACTTC. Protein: CASSVTGEGETQYF.

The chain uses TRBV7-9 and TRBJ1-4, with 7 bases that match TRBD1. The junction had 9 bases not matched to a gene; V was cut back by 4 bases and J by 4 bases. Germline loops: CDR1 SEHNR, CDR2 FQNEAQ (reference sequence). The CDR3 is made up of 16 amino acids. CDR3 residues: CASSSRRDRNNEKLFF. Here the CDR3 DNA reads TGTGCCAGCAGCTCCCGTCGGGACAGAAATAATGAAAAACTGTTTTTT.

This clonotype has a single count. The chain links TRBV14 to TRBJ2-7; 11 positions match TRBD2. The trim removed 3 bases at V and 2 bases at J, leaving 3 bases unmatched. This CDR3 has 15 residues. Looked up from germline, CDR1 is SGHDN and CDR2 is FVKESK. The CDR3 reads CASSQLSGRAYEQYF. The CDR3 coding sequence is TGTGCCAGCAGCCAGCTTAGCGGGAGGGCCTACGAGCAGTACTTC.

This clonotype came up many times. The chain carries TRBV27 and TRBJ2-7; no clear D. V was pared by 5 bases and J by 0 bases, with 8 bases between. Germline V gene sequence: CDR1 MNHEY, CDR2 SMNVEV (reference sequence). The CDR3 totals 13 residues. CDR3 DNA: TGTGCCAGCAGTAGCCGTAGCTCCTACGAGCAGTACTTC. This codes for CASSSRSSYEQYF.

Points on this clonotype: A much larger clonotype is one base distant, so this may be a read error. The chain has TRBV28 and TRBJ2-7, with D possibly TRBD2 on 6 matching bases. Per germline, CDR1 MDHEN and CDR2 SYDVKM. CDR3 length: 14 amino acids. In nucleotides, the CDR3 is TGTGCCGGCAGTGGGACTCTCATTTCCTACGAGCAGTACTTC. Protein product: CAGSGTLISYEQYF. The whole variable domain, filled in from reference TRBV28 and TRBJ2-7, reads DVKVTQSSRYLVKRTGEKVFLECVQDMDHENMFWYRQDPGLGLRLIYFSYDVKMKEKGDIPEGYSVSREKKERFSLILESASTNQTSMYLCAGSGTLISYEQYFGPGTRLTVT.

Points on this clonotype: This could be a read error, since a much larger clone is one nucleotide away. The chain's CDR3 is CASSAGQGFVGQFF. The DNA for the CDR3 is TGTGCCAGCAGTGCTGGACAGGGTTTCGTTGGGCAGTTCTTC. The chain combines TRBV2 with TRBJ2-1; TRBD1 matches at 8 bases. The CDR3 spans 14 residues. Germline loops: CDR1 SNHLY, CDR2 FYNNEI. V trimming: 4 bases; J trimming: 12 bases; junction bases outside the gene matches: 11.

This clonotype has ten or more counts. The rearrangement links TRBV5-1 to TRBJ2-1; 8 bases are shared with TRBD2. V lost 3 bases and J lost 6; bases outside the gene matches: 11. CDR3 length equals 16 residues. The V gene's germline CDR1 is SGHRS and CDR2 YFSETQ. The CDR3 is CASSSQSGSGGNEQFF. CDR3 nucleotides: TGCGCCAGCAGCTCGCAAAGCGGGAGCGGGGGCAATGAGCAGTTCTTC.

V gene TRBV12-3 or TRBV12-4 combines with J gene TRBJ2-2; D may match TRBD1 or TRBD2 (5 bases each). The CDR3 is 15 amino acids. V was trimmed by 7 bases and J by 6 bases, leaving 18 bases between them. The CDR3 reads CASNPRPGLAGELFF. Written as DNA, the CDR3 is TGTGCCAGCAACCCACGTCCGGGGCTCGCCGGGGAGCTGTTTTTT.